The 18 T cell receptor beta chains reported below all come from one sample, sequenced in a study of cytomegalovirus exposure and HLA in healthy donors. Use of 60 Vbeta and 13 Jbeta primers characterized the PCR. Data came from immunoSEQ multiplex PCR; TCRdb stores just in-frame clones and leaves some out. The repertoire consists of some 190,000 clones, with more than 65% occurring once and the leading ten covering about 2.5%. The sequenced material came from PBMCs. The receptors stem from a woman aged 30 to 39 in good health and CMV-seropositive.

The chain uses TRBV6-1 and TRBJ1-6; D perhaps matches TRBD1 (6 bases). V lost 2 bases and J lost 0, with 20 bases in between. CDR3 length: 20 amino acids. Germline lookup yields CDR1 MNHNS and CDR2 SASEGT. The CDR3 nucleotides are TGTGCCAGCAGTGAACGCCCAGGCACAGGGATTAGCTCCTATAATTCACCCCTCCACTTT. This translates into CASSERPGTGISSYNSPLHF.

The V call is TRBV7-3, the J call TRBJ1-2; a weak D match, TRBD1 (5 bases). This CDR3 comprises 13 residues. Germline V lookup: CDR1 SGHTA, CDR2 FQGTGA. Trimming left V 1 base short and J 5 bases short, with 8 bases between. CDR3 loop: CASSLMGGYGYTF. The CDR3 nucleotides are TGTGCCAGCAGCTTAATGGGGGGTTATGGCTACACCTTC. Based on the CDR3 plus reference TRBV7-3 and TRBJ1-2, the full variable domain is GAGVSQTPSNKVTEKGKYVELRCDPISGHTALYWYRQSLGQGPEFLIYFQGTGAADDSGLPNDRFFAVRPEGSVSTLKIQRTERGDSAVYLCASSLMGGYGYTFGSGTRLTVV.

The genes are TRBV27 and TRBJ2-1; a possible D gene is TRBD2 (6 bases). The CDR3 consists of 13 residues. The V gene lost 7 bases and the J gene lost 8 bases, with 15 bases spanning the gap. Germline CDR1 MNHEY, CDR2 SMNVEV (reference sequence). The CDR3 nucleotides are TGTGCCAGCATGTTGCCGGGGGTTGATGAGCAGTTCTTC. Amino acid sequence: CASMLPGVDEQFF.

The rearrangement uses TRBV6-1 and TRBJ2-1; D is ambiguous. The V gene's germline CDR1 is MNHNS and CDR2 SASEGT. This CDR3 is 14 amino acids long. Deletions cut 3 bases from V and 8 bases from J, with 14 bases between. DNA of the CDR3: TGTGCCAGCAGTGATGGCTCCGTCCGGGATGAGCAGTTCTTC. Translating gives CASSDGSVRDEQFF.

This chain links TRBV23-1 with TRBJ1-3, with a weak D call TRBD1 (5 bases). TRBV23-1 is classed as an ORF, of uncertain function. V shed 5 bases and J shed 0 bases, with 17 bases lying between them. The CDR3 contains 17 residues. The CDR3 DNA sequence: TGCGCCAGCAGTTTCCCCTGTAGGGGATGCTCTGGAAACACCATATATTTT. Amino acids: CASSFPCRGCSGNTIYF.

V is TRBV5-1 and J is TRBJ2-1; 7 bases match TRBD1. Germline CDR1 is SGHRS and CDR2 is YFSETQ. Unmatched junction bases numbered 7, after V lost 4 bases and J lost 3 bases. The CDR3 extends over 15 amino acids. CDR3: CASSPRQGRYNEQFF. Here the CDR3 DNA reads TGCGCCAGCAGCCCCCGACAGGGACGCTACAATGAGCAGTTCTTC.

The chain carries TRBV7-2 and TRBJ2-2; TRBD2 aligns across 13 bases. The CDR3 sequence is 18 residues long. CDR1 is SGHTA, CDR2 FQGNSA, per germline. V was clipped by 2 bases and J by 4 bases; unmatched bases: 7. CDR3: CASSLFTSGGAGTGELFF. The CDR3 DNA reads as TGTGCCAGCAGCTTATTTACTAGCGGGGGGGCCGGCACCGGGGAGCTGTTTTTT.

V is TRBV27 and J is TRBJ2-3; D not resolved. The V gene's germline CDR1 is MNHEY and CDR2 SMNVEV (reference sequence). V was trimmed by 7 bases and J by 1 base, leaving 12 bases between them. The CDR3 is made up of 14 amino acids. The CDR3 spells CASTTKPGTDTQYF. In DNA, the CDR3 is TGTGCCAGCACCACCAAGCCTGGCACAGATACGCAGTATTTT.

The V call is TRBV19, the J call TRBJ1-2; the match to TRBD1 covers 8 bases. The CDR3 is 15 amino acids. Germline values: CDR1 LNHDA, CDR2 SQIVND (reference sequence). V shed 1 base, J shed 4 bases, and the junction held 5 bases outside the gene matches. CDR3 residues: CASSIAIGQGYGYTF. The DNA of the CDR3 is TGTGCCAGTAGTATAGCAATTGGACAGGGCTATGGCTACACCTTC. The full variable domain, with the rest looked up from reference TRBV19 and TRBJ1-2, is DGGITQSPKYLFRKEGQNVTLSCEQNLNHDAMYWYRQDPGQGLRLIYYSQIVNDFQKGDIAEGYSVSREKKESFPLTVTSAQKNPTAFYLCASSIAIGQGYGYTFGSGTRLTVV.

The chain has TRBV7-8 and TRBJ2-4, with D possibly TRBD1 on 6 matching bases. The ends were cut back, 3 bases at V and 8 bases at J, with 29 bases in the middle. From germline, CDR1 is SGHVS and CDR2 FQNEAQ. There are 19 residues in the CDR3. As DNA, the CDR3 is TGTGCCAGCAGCTTCCGAACGGATGGGTTGGGGCCCCAGGGGTACATTCAGTACTTC. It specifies CASSFRTDGLGPQGYIQYF.

CDR3 region: CASSSRGTDTQYF. The CDR3 nucleotides read TGCGCCAGCAGCTCGAGGGGCACAGATACGCAGTATTTT. J is TRBJ2-3 and V is TRBV5-1, with D perhaps TRBD2 (5 bases). This CDR3 is built from 13 residues. CDR1 SGHRS and CDR2 YFSETQ come from the germline V gene. V lost 3 bases to trimming and J lost 1 base, with 6 bases between them.

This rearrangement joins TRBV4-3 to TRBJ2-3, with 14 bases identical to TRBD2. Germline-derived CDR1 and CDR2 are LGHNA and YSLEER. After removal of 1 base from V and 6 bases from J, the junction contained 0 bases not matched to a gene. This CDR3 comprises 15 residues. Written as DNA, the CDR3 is TGCGCCAGCAGCCAAGGGACTAGCGGGGGGGATACGCAGTATTTT. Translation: CASSQGTSGGDTQYF.

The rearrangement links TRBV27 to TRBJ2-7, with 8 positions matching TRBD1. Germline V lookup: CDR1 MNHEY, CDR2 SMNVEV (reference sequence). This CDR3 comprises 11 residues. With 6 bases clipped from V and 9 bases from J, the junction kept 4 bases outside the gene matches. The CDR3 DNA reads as TGTGCCAGCAGAGACAGGGGAGGGCAGTACTTC. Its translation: CASRDRGGQYF.

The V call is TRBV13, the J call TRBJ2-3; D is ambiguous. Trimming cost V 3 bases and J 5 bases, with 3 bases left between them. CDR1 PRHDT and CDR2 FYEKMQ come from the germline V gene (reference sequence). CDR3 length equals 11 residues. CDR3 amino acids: CASSFRDTQYF. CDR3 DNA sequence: TGTGCCAGCAGCTTTAGAGATACGCAGTATTTT. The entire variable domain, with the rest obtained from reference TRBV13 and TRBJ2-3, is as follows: AAGVIQSPRHLIKEKRETATLKCYPIPRHDTVYWYQQGPGQDPQFLISFYEKMQSDKGSIPDRFSAQQFSDYHSELNMSSLELGDSALYFCASSFRDTQYFGPGTRLTVL.

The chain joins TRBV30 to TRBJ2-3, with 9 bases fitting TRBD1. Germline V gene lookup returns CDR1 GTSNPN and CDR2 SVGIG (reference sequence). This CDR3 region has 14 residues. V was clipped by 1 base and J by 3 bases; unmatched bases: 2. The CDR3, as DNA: TGTGCCTGGAGTGGGGGACAGGGTACAGATACGCAGTATTTT. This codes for CAWSGGQGTDTQYF.

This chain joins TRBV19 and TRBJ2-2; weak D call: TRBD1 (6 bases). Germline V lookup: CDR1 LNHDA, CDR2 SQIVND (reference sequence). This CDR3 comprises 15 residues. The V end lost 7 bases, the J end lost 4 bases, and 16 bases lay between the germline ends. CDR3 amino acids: CASNLGGPLTGELFF. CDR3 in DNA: TGTGCCAGTAACCTTGGGGGCCCACTCACCGGGGAGCTGTTTTTT.

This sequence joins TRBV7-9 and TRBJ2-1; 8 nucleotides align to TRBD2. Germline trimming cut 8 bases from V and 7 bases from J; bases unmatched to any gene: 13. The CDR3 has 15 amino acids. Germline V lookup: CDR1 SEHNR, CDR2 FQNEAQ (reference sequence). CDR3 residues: CASGIGGGGPNEQFF. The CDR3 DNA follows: TGTGCCAGCGGTATCGGGGGCGGGGGGCCGAATGAGCAGTTCTTC.

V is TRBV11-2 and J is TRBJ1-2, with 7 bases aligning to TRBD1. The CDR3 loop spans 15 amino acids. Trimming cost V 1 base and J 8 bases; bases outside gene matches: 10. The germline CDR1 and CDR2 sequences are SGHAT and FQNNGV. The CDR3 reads CASSLGLQGVRGYTF. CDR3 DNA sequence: TGTGCCAGCAGCTTAGGCCTTCAGGGGGTTAGGGGCTACACCTTC.